The present TCR beta chain was sequenced within a study of blood T cell repertoires in COVID-19. Study context: Sources were T cells, B-cell-depleted T cells, or PBMCs; the material itself was cDNA or gDNA.

Here immunoSEQ multiplex PCR was the method, and the copy in TCRdb shows in-frame clones only, minus some. The data hold roughly 130,000 clones, with about 90% observed a single time. Losses at the gene ends were 5 bases for V and 8 bases for J; bases not matched to a gene: 8. The CDR3 consists of 14 residues. CDR1 is SEHNR and CDR2 is FQNEAQ in the germline V gene (reference sequence). The clonotype originates from a woman aged 55-69 years with acute or convalescent COVID-19. This chain uses TRBV7-9 with TRBJ1-4, with 7 nucleotides matching TRBD1. Sequencing was performed on peripheral blood. Written as DNA, the CDR3 is TGTGCCAGCAGCCGGACAGGATCGCGAGAAAAACTGTTTTTT. Protein product: CASSRTGSREKLFF.